The present T cell receptor (beta chain) was sequenced within a study of T cells in Graves' hyperthyroidism and ophthalmopathy. Amplification yielded TCR beta CDR3 regions, with RNA transcripts as the source. The HTBI primer set drove a first-round RT-PCR of the TCR CDR3. TCRdb processed the multiplex PCR reads anew with MiXCR; each CDR3 protein has one entry. The repertoire holds roughly 150,000 distinct CDR3 sequences, with over 8% as singletons. This clonotype occurred many times. From more than 8 ml of fresh peripheral blood, PBMCs were isolated. Germline V CDR1 and CDR2: MNHEY, SMNVEV (reference sequence). The CDR3 has 13 amino acids. V was pared by 0 bases and J by 5 bases, with 5 bases between.

This clonotype originated in a woman between 18 and 29 years old with Graves' hyperthyroidism that later progressed to Graves' ophthalmopathy. The chain uses TRBV27 and TRBJ2-1; D ambiguous. The sample consisted of blood. The CDR3 sequence is CASSLSSNNEQFF. Here the CDR3 DNA reads TGTGCCAGCAGTTTATCTTCTAACAATGAGCAGTTCTTC.